A selection of T cell receptor beta chains follows, all from one sample in a study of T cell repertoires in cytomegalovirus infection. TCRdb redid the calling of the reads with MiXCR, one entry per CDR3 protein. This sample has approximately 89,000 distinct CDR3 sequences, with 25% to 30% found just once. These receptors have no identified antigens. Sequencing used CD8+ T cells from cultured PBMCs, obtained from culture after CMV antigen stimulation. Source of these receptors: a human donor in good health (CMV status not recorded). Some clones in this sample may be carry-over from other donors' samples. CDR3s include the opening cysteine and the closing phenylalanine or tryptophan. Fields, in order: V gene, J gene, clone size, D gene, CDR3 protein, CDR3 DNA. A D gene is named only where the DNA matches it firmly. The size entry is marked missing in some rows and otherwise reads once, few, many or a size class.

TRBV19	TRBJ1-1	NA	NA	CASSFARGVNTEAFF	TGTGCCAGTAGTTTCGCCAGGGGCGTGAACACTGAAGCTTTCTTT
TRBV7-9	TRBJ1-1	NA	TRBD1	CASLDRQELWNTEAFF	TGTGCCAGCTTGGACAGGCAGGAACTATGGAACACTGAAGCTTTCTTT
TRBV29-1	TRBJ2-2	few	NA	CSVGGLLEENTGELFF	TGCAGCGTCGGGGGCCTACTAGAGGAAAACACCGGGGAGCTGTTTTTT
TRBV20-1	TRBJ2-1	many	TRBD2	CSARNSLAGGFNEQFF	TGCAGTGCTAGGAACTCGTTAGCGGGGGGTTTCAATGAGCAGTTCTTC
TRBV12-3/TRBV12-4	TRBJ2-1	many	TRBD1	CASSFVGGLDNEQFF	TGTGCCAGCAGTTTCGTAGGGGGCTTGGACAATGAGCAGTTCTTC
TRBV19	TRBJ2-7	few	TRBD1	CASSISQGQDYEQYF	TGTGCCAGTAGTATCTCCCAGGGACAGGATTACGAGCAGTACTTC
TRBV28	TRBJ1-2	NA	NA	CASENPTNYGYTF	TGTGCCAGCGAGAATCCCACTAACTATGGCTACACCTTC
TRBV28	TRBJ1-4	NA	TRBD1	CASSRDRRNEKLFF	TGTGCCAGCAGCAGGGACAGGAGGAATGAAAAACTGTTTTTT
TRBV7-6	TRBJ2-1	NA	NA	CASSLVLGGDNEQFF	TGTGCCAGCAGCTTAGTGCTCGGCGGAGACAATGAGCAGTTCTTC
TRBV19	TRBJ1-1	few	TRBD1	CASTLDQGANTEAFF	TGTGCCAGTACGTTAGACCAGGGGGCGAACACTGAAGCTTTCTTT